What follows are 15 T cell receptor beta chains derived from one specimen sequenced in a study of blood T cell repertoires in COVID-19. Clones were read by immunoSEQ multiplex PCR, and TCRdb kept only the in-frame ones, dropping some. The data show almost 500,000 clones, approximately 86% seen once. Specimen: PBMCs or T cells enriched from blood (not recorded which). These receptors came from an older woman who had recovered from COVID-19.

This rearrangement joins TRBV29-1 to TRBJ2-3, with TRBD1 identical over 8 bases. V was clipped by 5 bases and J by 1 base; unmatched bases: 2. The CDR3 runs to 13 residues. The germline gives CDR1 SQVTM, CDR2 ANQGSEA. CDR3: CSVPGQGTDTQYF. In nucleotides, the CDR3 is TGCAGCGTTCCGGGACAGGGCACAGATACGCAGTATTTT.

This clone was seen once. This sequence joins TRBV3-1 (or the pseudogene TRBV3-2) and TRBJ1-2, with D perhaps matching TRBD1 (5 bases). Trimming took off 0 bases at V and 4 bases at J, with 15 bases between the two ends. Germline-derived CDR1 and CDR2 are LGHDT and YNNKEL (reference sequence). The CDR3 covers 16 residues. The CDR3 nucleotides read TGTGCCAGCAGCCAAGATAGGAACGGGGGACGCTATGGCTACACCTTC. It encodes CASSQDRNGGRYGYTF.

The chain has TRBV5-1 and TRBJ1-2; TRBD1 matches 9 bases. The CDR3 runs to 14 residues. Germline V CDR1 and CDR2: SGHRS, YFSETQ. J was trimmed by 7 bases and V by 4 bases; bases with no gene match: 8. The CDR3 DNA reads TGCGCCAGCAGCCCGACAGGGGGAATTGGTGGCTACACCTTC. This encodes CASSPTGGIGGYTF.

The gene calls are TRBV5-5 and TRBJ1-6, with D possibly being TRBD1 (6 bases). CDR3 length: 13 residues. V lost 1 base to trimming and J lost 10 bases, with 9 bases between them. Germline values: CDR1 SGHKS, CDR2 YYEKEE (reference sequence). CDR3 bases: TGTGCCAGCAGCTTGATGGACAGCTCACCCCTCCACTTT. Residues: CASSLMDSSPLHF.

J is TRBJ2-2 and V is TRBV6-5; D may be TRBD1 (5 bases). Germline V lookup: CDR1 MNHEY, CDR2 SVGAGI. V shed 3 bases and J shed 2 bases, with 7 bases lying between them. The CDR3 contains 14 residues. CDR3 residues: CASSYWGNTGELFF. For the CDR3, the DNA is TGTGCCAGCAGTTATTGGGGCAACACCGGGGAGCTGTTTTTT.

The V call is TRBV24-1, the J call TRBJ2-3; D not certain. The CDR3 extends over 14 amino acids. Germline V CDR1 and CDR2: KGHDR, SFDVKD. Between the trimmed V and J ends, which lost 5 bases and 2 bases, there was a span of 10 bases. CDR3 nucleotide sequence: TGTGCCACCAGTGTATCGCGGCTCACAGATACGCAGTATTTT. Translated: CATSVSRLTDTQYF.

Here the CDR3 DNA reads TGTGCCAGCAGCAGGGGCAGCGGGGGGTACGAGCAGTACTTC. Protein product: CASSRGSGGYEQYF. The gene calls are TRBV11-3 and TRBJ2-7; 9 positions match TRBD2. The CDR3 spans 14 residues. V gave up 5 bases and J gave up 4 bases; unmatched junction bases: 6. Germline CDR1 and CDR2: SGHNT and YENEEA.

The V gene is TRBV7-2, the J gene TRBJ2-5; maybe TRBD1 (5 bases). Between the trimmed V and J ends, which lost 3 bases and 3 bases, there was a span of 11 bases. This CDR3 region has 14 residues. Germline CDR1 reads SGHTA; CDR2 reads FQGNSA. CDR3 sequence reads: CASSFGHVEETQYF. CDR3 coding DNA: TGTGCCAGCAGCTTCGGACACGTAGAAGAGACCCAGTACTTC.

This chain links TRBV10-3 with TRBJ2-7, with 11 bases lining up with TRBD2. The germline gives CDR1 ENHRY, CDR2 SYGVKD. The V and J ends lost 4 bases and 3 bases, in that order; junction bases with no gene match: 8. The CDR3 loop spans 16 amino acids. The CDR3 bases are TGTGCCATCAGTGGATCTACTAGCGGGGGAATCTACGAGCAGTACGTC. The encoded protein is CAISGSTSGGIYEQYV.

The V gene is TRBV11-2, the J gene TRBJ2-1, with TRBD2 identical over 12 bases. V lost 4 bases and J lost 9; bases outside the gene matches: 7. Germline values: CDR1 SGHAT, CDR2 FQNNGV. The CDR3 has 15 amino acids. The CDR3 nucleotides are TGTGCCAGCAGCTCCCTAGCGGGGGGGCCGGCTGAGCAGTTCTTC. Its protein is CASSSLAGGPAEQFF.

The chain recombines TRBV5-1 with TRBJ1-1; TRBD1 is a possible D gene (6 bases). The germline V gene encodes CDR1 SGHRS and CDR2 YFSETQ. The CDR3 has 13 amino acids. V was cut by 4 bases and J by 6 bases, with 13 bases left in between. CDR3 sequence: CASSAYPGAEAFF. Here the CDR3 DNA reads TGCGCCAGCAGCGCCTATCCAGGGGCTGAAGCTTTCTTT.

The chain uses TRBV15 and TRBJ1-5, with TRBD1 matching 7 bases. The trim removed 5 bases at V and 3 bases at J, leaving 7 bases unmatched. Germline CDR1 is LNHNV and CDR2 is YYDKDF (reference sequence). CDR3 size: 15 residues. The DNA of the CDR3 is TGTGCCACCAGCCCCCGGGACAGTTACAATCAGCCCCAGCATTTT. As protein: CATSPRDSYNQPQHF.

The gene calls are TRBV12-5 and TRBJ1-5; weak D call: TRBD1 (6 bases). Germline loops: CDR1 LGHNT, CDR2 FRNRAP. V was shortened by 5 bases and J by 7 bases, with 21 bases between the two germline ends. The CDR3 spans 16 residues. CDR3 sequence (DNA): TGTGCTAGTGGTCCCGGACAGTCGTCTCTCAGGCAGCCCCAGCATTTT. It is translated as CASGPGQSSLRQPQHF.

Written as DNA, the CDR3 is TGTGCCAGCAGCTTAGAAAGGCTGTTGACTGGAAATGAAAAACTGTTTTTT. Translation gives CASSLERLLTGNEKLFF. The chain has TRBV7-2 and TRBJ1-4; no reliable D call. CDR3 length equals 17 residues. V lost 1 base and J lost 5, with 17 bases in between. The V gene's germline CDR1 is SGHTA and CDR2 FQGNSA.

This chain connects TRBV2 to TRBJ1-1; the D gene is possibly TRBD1 (6 bases). Per the germline V gene, CDR1 is SNHLY and CDR2 is FYNNEI. This CDR3 has 15 residues. Trimming left V 6 bases short and J 5 bases short, with 19 bases between. CDR3: CASSRGWPGETEAFF. The CDR3 DNA sequence: TGTGCCAGCAGCCGGGGCTGGCCAGGGGAAACTGAAGCTTTCTTT.